The clone carrying this TCR beta chain was counted between two and nine times. The antigen is not known. The data were obtained in a study of vaccination and CD4 T cells after COVID-19. The treatment is: approximately nine-day PBMC culture with coronavirus spike peptide pools or control peptides (ViraFEST assay). Using peptide pools, antigen-specific T cells were expanded in ViraFEST before TCRs were sequenced. The Oncomine TCR Beta short-read assay sequenced DNA from cultured CD4+ T cells. TCRdb itself ran the PCR reads through MiXCR, one entry per CDR3 protein. Among 9,500 to 14,000 distinct CDR3 sequences listed, roughly two fifths were seen once. The CDR3 runs to 14 residues. The ends were cut back, 6 bases at V and 2 bases at J, with 13 bases in the middle. Germline assignment: CDR1 SNHLY and CDR2 FYNNEI. Study-wide findings and caveats: Counts of SARS-CoV-2-reactive clonotypes had a median that went from about 20 to 38, a nonsignificant change.

The gene calls are TRBV2 and TRBJ1-2; a weak D match, TRBD1 (6 bases). The TCR sequence derives from a human donor who had recovered from COVID-19. The sequencing input was CD4+ T cells from blood, cultured in vitro. The CDR3 DNA follows: TGTGCCAGCAGATCGTGGACAGCAAACTATGGCTACACCTTC. Translated, it gives CASRSWTANYGYTF.